One and the same sample provided the 16 T cell receptor beta chains below, sequenced in a study of cytomegalovirus exposure and HLA in healthy donors. PCR involved 60 Vbeta and 13 Jbeta primers. Repertoires were generated with immunoSEQ multiplex PCR, while TCRdb's copy carries only in-frame clones and drops some. The profile shows 150,000 to 200,000 clones, roughly 70% of them singletons. The specimen was PBMCs. The source of these receptors is a woman aged 45-59 years in good health and CMV-seropositive.

CDR3 residues: CASSKPTLGYTF. The CDR3, as DNA: TGTGCCAGTAGTAAACCTACGCTCGGCTACACCTTC. The chain joins TRBV19 to TRBJ1-2; D remains unclear. The V gene's germline CDR1 is LNHDA and CDR2 SQIVND (reference sequence). The length of the CDR3 is 12 residues. V shed 4 bases and J shed 8 bases, with 11 bases lying between them.

A single count supports this clone. This sequence joins TRBV6-4 and TRBJ1-2; TRBD1 is a possible D gene (6 bases). Germline lookup yields CDR1 MRHNA and CDR2 SNTAGT. V lost 3 bases, J lost 7 bases, and 12 bases lay in between. The CDR3 has 13 residues. The CDR3 sequence is CASSEQQGTGYTF. The CDR3 coding sequence is TGTGCCAGCAGTGAGCAACAGGGAACTGGCTACACCTTC.

The genes are TRBV4-1 and TRBJ2-7; possible D gene TRBD1, 7 bases. Germline values: CDR1 MGHRA, CDR2 YSYEKL. The V end was cut by 3 bases, the J end by 5 bases, with 14 bases between. The CDR3 runs 14 residues. In DNA, the CDR3 is TGCGCCAGCAGCCAGCGGGACAGTAGGCACGAGCAGTACTTC. It encodes CASSQRDSRHEQYF.

The chain has TRBV7-2 and TRBJ1-2; D gene uncertain. V was pared by 3 bases and J by 3 bases, with 17 bases between. The germline CDR1 and CDR2 sequences are SGHTA and FQGNSA. The CDR3 contains 16 residues. The CDR3 region has the DNA TGTGCCAGCAGCTTGGTTTCATCGGGAGGGTACTATGGCTACACCTTC. It translates to CASSLVSSGGYYGYTF.

The chain couples TRBV6-1 to TRBJ1-2, with D uncertain. The germline gives CDR1 MNHNS, CDR2 SASEGT. The CDR3 is 13 residues long. The germline V and J ends were trimmed by 6 bases and 4 bases, with 12 bases remaining between them. CDR3 in amino acids: CASRPLVGYGYTF. The CDR3 DNA sequence: TGTGCCAGCAGACCCCTCGTCGGCTATGGCTACACCTTC.

This chain connects TRBV28 to TRBJ1-5; D perhaps matches TRBD1 (5 bases). The CDR3 has 14 residues. Germline loops: CDR1 MDHEN, CDR2 SYDVKM. The germline V and J ends were trimmed by 2 bases and 3 bases, with 8 bases remaining between them. The CDR3 region has the DNA TGTGCCAGCAGTTTACCAGGGAACAATCAGCCCCAGCATTTT. This encodes CASSLPGNNQPQHF.

This clone was seen a few times. This chain uses TRBV7-8 with TRBJ1-5, with 8 bases aligning to TRBD1. CDR1 is SGHVS, CDR2 FQNEAQ, per germline. The CDR3 has 17 residues. The ends lost 2 bases at V and 2 bases at J; junction bases unmatched: 8. The CDR3 DNA reads as TGTGCCAGCAGCTTATTGCCCGCAGGGGGCGGCAATCAGCCCCAGCATTTT. Encoded protein: CASSLLPAGGGNQPQHF. The variable domain in full, completed from reference TRBV7-8 and TRBJ1-5, reads GAGVSQSPRYKVAKRGQDVALRCDPISGHVSLFWYQQALGQGPEFLTYFQNEAQLDKSGLPSDRFFAERPEGSVSTLKIQRTQQEDSAVYLCASSLLPAGGGNQPQHFGDGTRLSIL.

A few counts support this clone. CDR3 sequence (DNA): TGTGCCAGCAGCCAGGGGGGCTACGAGCAGTACTTC. As protein: CASSQGGYEQYF. V and J are TRBV5-5 and TRBJ2-5; D possibly corresponds to TRBD1 (7 bases). Matching the DNA end better, TRBJ2-7 makes the J call doubtful. CDR1 is SGHKS and CDR2 is YYEKEE in the germline V gene (reference sequence). The CDR3 loop spans 12 amino acids.

The chain uses TRBV6-5 and TRBJ1-2; 7 positions agree with TRBD1. The ends lost 5 bases at V and 5 bases at J; junction bases unmatched: 11. CDR3 length: 15 residues. The germline V gene has CDR1 MNHEY and CDR2 SVGAGI. In nucleotides, the CDR3 is TGTGCCAGCAGTCAATCCCGGACAGGTACTTATGGCTACACCTTC. Amino acids: CASSQSRTGTYGYTF.

In this sample, this clone turned up once. The chain links TRBV6-5 to TRBJ1-1; D is unclear. V gave up 4 bases and J gave up 1 base, with 10 bases separating them. Germline lookup yields CDR1 MNHEY and CDR2 SVGAGI. The CDR3 has 14 residues. CDR3 residues: CASSSNSRNTEAFF. The CDR3 coding sequence is TGTGCCAGCAGTTCCAATAGTAGGAACACTGAAGCTTTCTTT.

The chain employs TRBV21-1 and TRBJ2-7; no DNA check was done on the table's D call, TRBD1. TRBV21-1 counts as a pseudogene. The length of the CDR3 is 16 residues. CDR3 in DNA: TGTGCCAGCAGGTTCGCGGGACAGCCAAGGAAGTACGAGCAGTACTTC. This gives the protein CASRFAGQPRKYEQYF.

The rearrangement uses TRBV2 and TRBJ1-1; 9 positions agree with TRBD1. Germline V gene data show CDR1 as SNHLY and CDR2 as FYNNEI. With V trimmed by 7 bases and J by 1 base, 1 base remained unmatched. The CDR3 has 13 residues. The CDR3, as DNA: TGTGCCAGCAACAGGGGGCGGAACACTGAAGCTTTCTTT. Translated, it gives CASNRGRNTEAFF.

The V gene is TRBV29-1, the J gene TRBJ2-1; D is possibly TRBD1 (6 bases). Trimming removed 2 bases from V and 6 bases from J, with 11 bases in between. Germline CDR1 and CDR2: SQVTM and ANQGSEA. This CDR3 contains 13 residues. The CDR3 DNA reads as TGCAGCGTTGAACAGGGGAAGGGCAATGAGCAGTTCTTC. As protein: CSVEQGKGNEQFF.

The genes are TRBV5-1 and TRBJ1-1, with a tentative D call TRBD1 (5 bases). The CDR3 is made up of 14 amino acids. Trimming removed 0 bases at V and 2 bases at J, with 8 bases between. In germline, CDR1 is SGHRS, CDR2 YFSETQ. The CDR3 sequence: CASSLGGYNTEAFF. The CDR3 DNA reads as TGCGCCAGCAGCTTGGGGGGCTATAACACTGAAGCTTTCTTT.

The rearrangement uses TRBV6-5 and TRBJ2-7; a possible D gene is TRBD1 (5 bases). Trimming removed 0 bases from V and 6 bases from J, with 18 bases in between. This CDR3 region has 16 residues. CDR1 is MNHEY, CDR2 SVGAGI, per germline. CDR3 in amino acids: CASSYSKYPRVSEQYF. CDR3 coding DNA: TGTGCCAGCAGTTACTCGAAATACCCCAGGGTGTCCGAGCAGTACTTC.

The V call is TRBV6-5, the J call TRBJ1-1; D gene unclear. The CDR3 has 13 amino acids. Trimming removed 5 bases at V and 0 bases at J, with 7 bases between. Germline V CDR1 and CDR2: MNHEY, SVGAGI. The CDR3 DNA follows: TGTGCCAGCAGTCGAGCGATGAACACTGAAGCTTTCTTT. As protein: CASSRAMNTEAFF.